These 15 T cell receptor beta chains share one sample of origin, sequenced in a study of graft-versus-host responses after intestinal transplantation (dated by TCRdb to about 2021). These receptors lack a known antigen. The library came from the immunoSEQ multiplex PCR assay. Imported from immuneACCESS, the table was reduced by TCRdb to in-frame sequences with V and J called. These copies leave out some clones; in studies compared against another copy, an unresolved V gene accounts for under half, and the cause of the remainder is not known. The sample table shows approximately 99,000 clones, and just under 95% are seen once. Together, the top ten hold approximately 0.064% of the sample. The sample's time point label, decoded: cells obtained before transplantation from donor or recipient. The sequencing used unstimulated CD8+ T cells sorted from spleen or lymph node cells, collected before transplant. These receptor sequences come from a human donor who was the organ donor for an intestinal transplant.

The rearrangement uses TRBV7-9 and TRBJ1-3; weak D call: TRBD1 (6 bases). The CDR3 loop spans 13 amino acids. The germline gives CDR1 SEHNR, CDR2 FQNEAQ (reference sequence). For the CDR3, the DNA is TGTGCGCACTTCACAGGGATCGGAAACACCATATATTTT. Amino acid sequence: CAHFTGIGNTIYF.

The rearrangement links TRBV5-8 to TRBJ2-3, with 7 bases aligning to TRBD1. CDR3 length: 15 residues. CDR1 and CDR2 (germline): SGHTS, YDEGEE. J gave up 2 bases and V 3 bases, and 6 bases lay outside the gene matches. The CDR3, as DNA: TGTGCCAGCAGCTCCGGGACAGACAACACAGATACGCAGTATTTT. It codes for CASSSGTDNTDTQYF.

The rearrangement joins TRBV11-2 to TRBJ1-4, with 10 bases fitting TRBD1. CDR3 length equals 15 residues. Per germline, CDR1 SGHAT and CDR2 FQNNGV. V lost 5 bases and J lost 5; bases outside the gene matches: 5. CDR3 residues: CASSSTGQGNEKLFF. The DNA for the CDR3 is TGTGCCAGCAGCAGTACGGGACAGGGGAATGAAAAACTGTTTTTT.

The J gene is TRBJ2-1, the V gene TRBV5-5, with D unclear. This CDR3 has 10 amino acids. Trimming took 7 bases from V and 6 from J, leaving 5 bases between them. Germline lookup yields CDR1 SGHKS and CDR2 YYEKEE (reference sequence). The CDR3 DNA is TGTGCCAGCCACGGCAATGAGCAGTTCTTC. The encoded protein is CASHGNEQFF.

This clone was detected a few times. CDR3 coding DNA: TGTGCCAGCAGGGGCCCATACAGCCCCGGAGGATACGAGCAGTACTTC. Its translation is CASRGPYSPGGYEQYF. This chain links TRBV2 with TRBJ2-7, with a tentative D call TRBD2 (5 bases). Germline CDR1 is SNHLY and CDR2 is FYNNEI. V lost 6 bases to trimming and J lost 4 bases, with 22 bases between them. This CDR3 region has 16 residues.

This chain uses TRBV9 with TRBJ1-1; TRBD1 might be the D (6 bases). Germline V CDR1 and CDR2: SGDLS, YYNGEE. V shed 3 bases and J shed 7 bases, with 16 bases lying between them. This CDR3 has 14 amino acids. The CDR3 here is CASSAQTGQSEAFF. CDR3 DNA: TGTGCCAGCAGCGCCCAAACCGGACAGAGTGAAGCTTTCTTT.

The chain links TRBV7-6 to TRBJ1-2, with D possibly TRBD1 on 6 matching bases. V gave up 5 bases and J gave up 6 bases, with 16 bases separating them. The CDR3 totals 14 residues. In germline, CDR1 is SGHVS, CDR2 FNYEAQ. CDR3 nucleotide sequence: TGTGCCAGCAGCCCGGGCTTTACAGGGCATGGCTACACCTTC. It translates to CASSPGFTGHGYTF.

This clone was picked up one time. The rearrangement uses TRBV6-5 and TRBJ2-3; 9 nucleotides match TRBD1. After removal of 7 bases from V and 5 bases from J, the junction contained 10 bases not matched to a gene. The CDR3 length is 15 residues. CDR1 MNHEY and CDR2 SVGAGI come from the germline V gene. The CDR3 protein is CASTPPGQGVDTQYF. The CDR3 region has the DNA TGTGCCAGCACGCCCCCGGGACAGGGCGTAGATACGCAGTATTTT.

The chain couples TRBV9 to TRBJ2-5; 10 bases map to TRBD1. The better agreement between TRBJ2-7 and the DNA end casts doubt on the J call. Germline V gene data show CDR1 as SGDLS and CDR2 as YYNGEE. This CDR3 has 15 amino acids. The CDR3 DNA sequence: TGTGCCAGCAGCGGAGGGGGACAGGGGCTCTACGAGCAGTACTTC. Amino acid sequence: CASSGGGQGLYEQYF.

The gene calls are TRBV4-1 and TRBJ1-2; D possibly corresponds to TRBD1 (5 bases). Per the germline V gene, CDR1 is MGHRA and CDR2 is YSYEKL. The CDR3 spans 13 residues. Trimming removed 1 base at V and 6 bases at J, with 9 bases between. For the CDR3, the DNA is TGCGCCAGCAGCCAAGTCCAAGGGGATGGCTACACCTTC. This encodes CASSQVQGDGYTF.

This chain links TRBV7-9 with TRBJ1-6; possibly TRBD1 for D (6 bases). There are 16 residues in the CDR3. The germline CDR1 and CDR2 sequences are SEHNR and FQNEAQ (reference sequence). V lost 6 bases and J 0 bases, leaving 12 bases between the germline ends. In DNA form, the CDR3 reads TGTGCCAGCAGTAGTACAGGGAGCTCCTATAATTCACCCCTCCACTTT. Translating it yields CASSSTGSSYNSPLHF.

The V and J genes are TRBV30 and TRBJ2-5; TRBD2 matches at 10 bases. Germline V gene data show CDR1 as GTSNPN and CDR2 as SVGIG (reference sequence). V shed 0 bases, J shed 5 bases, and the junction held 9 bases outside the gene matches. The CDR3 contains 16 residues. This CDR3 reads CAWSVTSGQTRETQYF. CDR3 sequence (DNA): TGTGCCTGGAGTGTGACTAGCGGGCAAACCCGGGAGACCCAGTACTTC. The full variable domain, in which reference TRBV30 and TRBJ2-5 provide the parts outside the CDR3, is SQTIHQWPATLVQPVGSPLSLECTVEGTSNPNLYWYRQAAGRGLQLLFYSVGIGQISSEVPQNLSASRPQDRQFILSSKKLLLSDSGFYLCAWSVTSGQTRETQYFGPGTRLLVL.

The rearrangement joins TRBV2 to TRBJ2-6; no clear D gene. Germline assignment: CDR1 SNHLY and CDR2 FYNNEI. The CDR3 sequence is 18 residues long. V was cut by 1 base and J by 0 bases, with 13 bases left in between. The CDR3 spells CASSEEPYLLSGANVLTF. CDR3 nucleotide sequence: TGTGCCAGCAGTGAAGAGCCCTACCTACTCTCTGGGGCCAACGTCCTGACTTTC.

This clone was observed once. This chain uses TRBV28 with TRBJ2-5; 8 bases align to TRBD1. Germline V lookup: CDR1 MDHEN, CDR2 SYDVKM. Losses at the gene ends were 6 bases for V and 0 bases for J; bases not matched to a gene: 9. The CDR3 is 16 residues long. The CDR3 sequence: CASSLKTGVYQETQYF. CDR3 sequence (DNA): TGTGCCAGCAGCCTTAAGACAGGGGTTTACCAAGAGACCCAGTACTTC. The complete variable domain, with remaining parts taken from reference TRBV28 and TRBJ2-5, reads DVKVTQSSRYLVKRTGEKVFLECVQDMDHENMFWYRQDPGLGLRLIYFSYDVKMKEKGDIPEGYSVSREKKERFSLILESASTNQTSMYLCASSLKTGVYQETQYFGPGTRLLVL.

This chain links TRBV11-2 with TRBJ2-1; 9 bases agree with TRBD2. The junction had 5 bases not matched to a gene; V was cut back by 0 bases and J by 5 bases. Looked up from germline, CDR1 is SGHAT and CDR2 is FQNNGV. CDR3 length: 16 amino acids. The DNA for the CDR3 is TGTGCCAGCAGCTTAGAGTTAGCGGGGGTAAACAATGAGCAGTTCTTC. This sequence encodes CASSLELAGVNNEQFF.